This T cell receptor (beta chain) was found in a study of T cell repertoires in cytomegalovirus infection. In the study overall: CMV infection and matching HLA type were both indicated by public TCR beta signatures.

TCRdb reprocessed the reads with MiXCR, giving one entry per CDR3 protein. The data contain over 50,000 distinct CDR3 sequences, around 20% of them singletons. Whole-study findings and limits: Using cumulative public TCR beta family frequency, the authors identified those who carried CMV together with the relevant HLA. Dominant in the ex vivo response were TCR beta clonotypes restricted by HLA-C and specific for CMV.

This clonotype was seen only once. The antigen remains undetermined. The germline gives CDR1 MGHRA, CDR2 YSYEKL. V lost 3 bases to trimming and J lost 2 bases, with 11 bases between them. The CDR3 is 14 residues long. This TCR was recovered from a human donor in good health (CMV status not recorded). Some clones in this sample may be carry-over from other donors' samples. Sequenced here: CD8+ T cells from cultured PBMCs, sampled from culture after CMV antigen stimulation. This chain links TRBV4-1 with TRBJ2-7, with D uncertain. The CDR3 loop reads CASSHVSTPYEQYF. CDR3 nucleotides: TGCGCCAGCAGCCATGTTTCGACCCCCTACGAGCAGTACTTC.